The T cell receptor beta chain under discussion was sequenced for a study of OX40 agonist ivuxolimab in advanced cancers. Background on the study: While on treatment, patients had intravenous ivuxolimab at 0.01 to 10 mg/kg every 2 weeks. Study-wide findings and caveats: The 0.1-3.0 mg/kg partial responders had among the lowest clonal expansion. CD8+ T cells showed, on average, more clonal expansion than CD4+ cells.

This clone was recorded only once. No antigen is known for it. Using immunoSEQ multiplex PCR, the repertoire was profiled, and TCRdb retains in-frame clones only, with some absent. The sample contains around 65,000 clones, approximately 90% of which appear only once. This clonotype was obtained from an adult with an advanced solid tumor such as melanoma, head and neck, liver or kidney cancer. Material: CD4+ or CD8+ T cells sorted from blood, obtained in a trial of the OX40 agonist ivuxolimab.

The CDR3 DNA sequence: TGTGCCTCCAAGCGGGGGGGCATGAACACTGAAGCTTTCTTT. Translated, it gives CASKRGGMNTEAFF. This chain links TRBV5-8 with TRBJ1-1; D possibly corresponds to TRBD1 (6 bases). CDR3 length: 14 amino acids. Germline CDR1 SGHTS, CDR2 YDEGEE. Deletions cut 10 bases from V and 0 bases from J, with 16 bases between.